This T cell receptor beta chain was profiled in a study of blood T cell repertoires in COVID-19. The CDR3 sequence is 17 residues long. V lost 6 bases, J lost 2 bases, and 22 bases lay in between. CDR1 is LNHDA and CDR2 is SQIVND in the germline V gene (reference sequence). This clone occurred once. Here immunoSEQ multiplex PCR was the method, and the copy in TCRdb shows in-frame clones only, minus some. The sample consists of roughly 200,000 clones, around 80% of them appearing once. The origin of this receptor is a man aged 50-60 years who had recovered from COVID-19. The chain recombines TRBV19 with TRBJ1-1; tentatively, D is TRBD1 (6 bases). The specimen sequenced was peripheral blood. The CDR3 reads CASSQGLSQGFNTEAFF. The DNA for the CDR3 is TGTGCCAGTAGCCAAGGACTTTCACAGGGTTTTAACACTGAAGCTTTCTTT.